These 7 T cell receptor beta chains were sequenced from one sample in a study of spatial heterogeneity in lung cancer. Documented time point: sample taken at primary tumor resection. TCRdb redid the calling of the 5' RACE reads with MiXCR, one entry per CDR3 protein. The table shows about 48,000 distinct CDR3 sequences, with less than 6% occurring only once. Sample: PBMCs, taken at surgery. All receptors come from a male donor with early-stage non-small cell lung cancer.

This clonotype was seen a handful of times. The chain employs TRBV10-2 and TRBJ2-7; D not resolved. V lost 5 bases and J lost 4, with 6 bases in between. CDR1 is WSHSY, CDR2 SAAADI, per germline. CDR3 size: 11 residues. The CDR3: CASSRRYEQYF. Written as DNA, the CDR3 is TGCGCCAGCAGTCGTCGGTACGAGCAGTACTTC.

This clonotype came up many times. CDR3 sequence (DNA): TGTGCCAGCAGCCGTTGGACAGGGGGTGGCAATGAGCAGTTCTTC. Translated: CASSRWTGGGNEQFF. J is TRBJ2-1 and V is TRBV7-8; TRBD1 matches at 10 bases. The CDR3 has 15 amino acids. V trimming: 5 bases; J trimming: 6 bases; junction bases outside the gene matches: 7. The germline gives CDR1 SGHVS, CDR2 FQNEAQ.

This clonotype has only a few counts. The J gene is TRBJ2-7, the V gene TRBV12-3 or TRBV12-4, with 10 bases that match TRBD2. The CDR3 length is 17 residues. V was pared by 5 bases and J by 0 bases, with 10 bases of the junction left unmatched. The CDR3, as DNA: TGTGCCAGCAGTCGCGCGAAGACTAGCGGGTCCTCCTACGAGCAGTACTTC. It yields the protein CASSRAKTSGSSYEQYF.

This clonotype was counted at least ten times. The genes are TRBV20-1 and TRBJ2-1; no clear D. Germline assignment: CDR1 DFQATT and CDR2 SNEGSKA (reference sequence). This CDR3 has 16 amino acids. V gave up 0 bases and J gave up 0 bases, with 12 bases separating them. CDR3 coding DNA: TGCAGTGCTAGAGATCTGGCGGAGCTCTCCTACAATGAGCAGTTCTTC. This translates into CSARDLAELSYNEQFF.

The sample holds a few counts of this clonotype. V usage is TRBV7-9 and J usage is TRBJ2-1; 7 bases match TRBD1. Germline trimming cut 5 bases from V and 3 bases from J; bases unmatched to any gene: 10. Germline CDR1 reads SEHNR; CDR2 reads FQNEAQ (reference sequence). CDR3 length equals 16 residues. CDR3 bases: TGTGCCAGCAGCCCTAGACAGGGTAAGGACTACAATGAGCAGTTCTTC. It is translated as CASSPRQGKDYNEQFF.

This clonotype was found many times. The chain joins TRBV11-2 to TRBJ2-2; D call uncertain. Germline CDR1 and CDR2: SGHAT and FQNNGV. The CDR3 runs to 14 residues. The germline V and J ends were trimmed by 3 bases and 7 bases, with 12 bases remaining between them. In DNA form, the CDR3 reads TGTGCCAGCAGCTTCCTACTTACCGGCGGGGAGCTGTTTTTT. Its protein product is CASSFLLTGGELFF.

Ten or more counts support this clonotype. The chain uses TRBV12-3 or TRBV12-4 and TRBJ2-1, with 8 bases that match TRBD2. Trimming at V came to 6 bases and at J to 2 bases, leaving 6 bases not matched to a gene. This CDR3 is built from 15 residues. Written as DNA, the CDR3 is TGTGCCAGCAGCCTGGGTAGCGGGGCCTACAATGAGCAGTTCTTC. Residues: CASSLGSGAYNEQFF.